The rows below give T cell receptor beta chains drawn from one sample of a study of T-cell reconstitution after alpha-beta-depleted transplantation in children. TCRdb itself ran the PCR reads through MiXCR, one entry per CDR3 protein. Of about 370,000 distinct CDR3 sequences in the sample, roughly 20% were seen once. Source: PBMCs from the stem cell graft donor, taken from the stem cell graft. The receptors originated from a human donor who donated a stem cell graft to a child with acute myeloid leukemia. Both conserved end residues are part of each CDR3. A D gene is named only where the DNA matches it firmly. The size field is filled for only some rows; it gives once, few, many or a size class.

clone size,J gene,V gene,D gene,CDR3 protein,CDR3 DNA
NA,TRBJ2-7,TRBV5-1,NA,CASSLGASEQYF,TGCGCCAGCAGCTTGGGAGCGTCCGAGCAGTACTTC
NA,TRBJ2-7,TRBV28,NA,CATLGPFHEQYF,TGTGCCACCTTGGGCCCCTTCCACGAGCAGTACTTC
NA,TRBJ1-6,TRBV12-3/TRBV12-4,TRBD1,CASSWGQGSSNSPLHF,TGTGCCAGCAGTTGGGGACAGGGAAGTAGTAATTCACCCCTCCACTTT
few,TRBJ1-5,TRBV29-1,TRBD1,CSVRTGGSNQPQHF,TGCAGCGTGCGGACAGGGGGAAGCAATCAGCCCCAGCATTTT
few,TRBJ2-7,TRBV29-1,TRBD1,CSVTVGRGHEQYF,TGCAGCGTTACCGTGGGCAGGGGGCACGAGCAGTACTTC
once,TRBJ2-7,TRBV6-1,TRBD1,CARGPTGSYEQYF,TGTGCCAGAGGTCCGACAGGGTCCTACGAGCAGTACTTC
NA,TRBJ2-7,TRBV20-1,NA,CSARDLRENAYEQYF,TGCAGTGCTAGAGATTTACGGGAGAATGCCTACGAGCAGTACTTC
many,TRBJ1-3,TRBV10-3,TRBD1,CAISESTGSGNTIYF,TGTGCCATCAGTGAGTCGACAGGGTCAGGAAACACCATATATTTT
NA,TRBJ2-7,TRBV28,TRBD2,CASATLAGVLEQYF,TGTGCCAGCGCGACACTAGCGGGAGTACTTGAGCAGTACTTC
NA,TRBJ1-1,TRBV5-6,NA,CASSFRESTGNTEAFF,TGTGCCAGCAGCTTTCGTGAGTCCACAGGGAACACTGAAGCTTTCTTT
NA,TRBJ1-2,TRBV12-3/TRBV12-4,TRBD1,CASSLAPGQEFGDGYTF,TGTGCCAGCAGTTTAGCGCCGGGACAGGAGTTTGGGGATGGCTACACCTTC
many,TRBJ2-1,TRBV20-1,TRBD2,CSAQPTSSIIEQFF,TGCAGTGCTCAACCGACTAGCTCGATCATTGAGCAGTTCTTC
NA,TRBJ1-2,TRBV6-2/TRBV6-3,NA,CASSPLGGYGYTF,TGTGCCAGCAGCCCCCTGGGAGGCTATGGCTACACCTTC
few,TRBJ2-2,TRBV4-1,NA,CASSQGILIGPGSTGELFF,TGCGCCAGCAGCCAAGGAATACTAATCGGGCCGGGGAGCACCGGGGAGCTGTTTTTT
NA,TRBJ1-5,TRBV7-9,NA,CASSLGNGRDQPQHF,TGTGCCAGCAGCTTAGGTAACGGGCGCGATCAGCCCCAGCATTTT
few,TRBJ2-1,TRBV5-1,NA,CASSGGTAYNEQFF,TGCGCCAGCAGCGGCGGGACAGCCTACAATGAGCAGTTCTTC
NA,TRBJ1-1,TRBV24-1,TRBD1,CATSDQTGGVTEAFF,TGTGCCACCAGTGATCAAACAGGGGGCGTCACTGAAGCTTTCTTT
NA,TRBJ2-7,TRBV18,NA,CASSRRAGDEQYF,TGTGCCAGCTCACGACGGGCAGGGGACGAGCAGTACTTC
many,TRBJ2-1,TRBV29-1,TRBD1,CSVEGRPGQTYNEQFF,TGCAGCGTTGAAGGTCGACCGGGACAGACCTACAATGAGCAGTTCTTC
many,TRBJ2-5,TRBV12-3/TRBV12-4,NA,CASSRRTDSQETQYF,TGTGCCAGCAGTCGGAGGACGGACAGCCAAGAGACCCAGTACTTC
NA,TRBJ2-6,TRBV25-1,NA,CASSESQSSPSGANVLTF,TGTGCCAGCAGTGAATCTCAATCCTCCCCGTCTGGGGCCAACGTCCTGACTTTC
NA,TRBJ2-3,TRBV11-2,NA,CASSLETVGDTQYF,TGTGCCAGCAGCTTAGAGACCGTGGGAGATACGCAGTATTTT
few,TRBJ2-4,TRBV5-1,NA,CASGDRNLAKNIQYF,TGCGCCAGCGGCGACAGAAACTTAGCCAAAAACATTCAGTACTTC
few,TRBJ2-1,TRBV5-1,NA,CASSLQRNEQFF,TGCGCCAGCAGCCTTCAGAGGAATGAGCAGTTCTTC
few,TRBJ2-1,TRBV12-3/TRBV12-4,TRBD1,CASRGTVRDNEQFF,TGTGCCAGCAGAGGGACAGTTCGCGACAATGAGCAGTTCTTC
NA,TRBJ2-7,TRBV12-3/TRBV12-4,TRBD1,CASRQGETYEQYF,TGTGCCAGCAGACAGGGGGAAACCTACGAGCAGTACTTC
NA,TRBJ2-7,TRBV20-1,TRBD2,CSARETSGSYREQYF,TGCAGTGCTAGAGAGACTAGCGGGAGTTACCGCGAGCAGTACTTC
NA,TRBJ2-7,TRBV28,NA,CASSFRGFNYEQYF,TGTGCCAGCAGTTTTCGGGGGTTTAACTACGAGCAGTACTTC
few,TRBJ2-1,TRBV18,TRBD1,CASSPSGTEYNEQFF,TGTGCCAGCTCACCGTCCGGGACAGAATACAATGAGCAGTTCTTC
NA,TRBJ1-5,TRBV27,NA,CASSLDRLRQPQHF,TGTGCCAGCAGTTTAGATCGTTTACGGCAGCCCCAGCATTTT
many,TRBJ2-1,TRBV20-1,TRBD2,CSARPTSGSINEQFF,TGCAGTGCTAGGCCGACTAGCGGGAGCATCAATGAGCAGTTCTTC
NA,TRBJ1-1,TRBV20-1,TRBD1,CSARDWTGGRYTEAFF,TGCAGTGCTAGAGATTGGACAGGGGGTAGGTACACTGAAGCTTTCTTT
few,TRBJ2-7,TRBV5-1,NA,CASSLKAHEQYF,TGCGCCAGCAGCTTGAAAGCGCACGAGCAGTACTTC
many,TRBJ2-2,TRBV20-1,NA,CSVSSGSNTGELFF,TGCAGTGTATCCAGCGGCTCGAACACCGGGGAGCTGTTTTTT
few,TRBJ2-7,TRBV12-3/TRBV12-4,TRBD2,CASSLGIIAGAIEQYF,TGTGCCAGCAGCTTAGGAATCATAGCGGGAGCCATCGAGCAGTACTTC
few,TRBJ2-3,TRBV15,TRBD1,CATSSDRGKKDTQYF,TGTGCCACCAGCAGCGACAGGGGGAAGAAGGATACGCAGTATTTT
few,TRBJ2-1,TRBV7-8,NA,CASSLDPGSYNEQFF,TGTGCCAGCAGCTTAGATCCAGGCTCCTACAATGAGCAGTTCTTC
once,TRBJ2-3,TRBV20-1,NA,CSGGAFNTQYF,TGCAGTGGGGGGGCCTTTAATACGCAGTATTTT
once,TRBJ2-5,TRBV28,NA,CASSLWGGKETQYF,TGTGCCAGCAGTTTATGGGGGGGAAAAGAGACCCAGTACTTC
NA,TRBJ2-7,TRBV12-3/TRBV12-4,TRBD1,CASTPTGGVYEQYF,TGTGCCAGCACCCCGACAGGGGGTGTCTACGAGCAGTACTTC
many,TRBJ2-3,TRBV29-1,TRBD1,CSADREDTQYF,TGCAGCGCTGACAGGGAGGATACGCAGTATTTT
few,TRBJ1-6,TRBV20-1,NA,CSVGTDPSGRFHF,TGCAGTGTCGGGACGGACCCTTCGGGACGATTCCACTTT
NA,TRBJ2-7,TRBV4-1,NA,CASSQVAATSEQYF,TGCGCCAGCAGCCAAGTGGCGGCAACCTCCGAGCAGTACTTC
few,TRBJ2-3,TRBV11-1,NA,CASSFPGQGIAGGTDTQYF,TGTGCCAGCAGCTTCCCGGGACAGGGCATAGCGGGAGGCACAGATACGCAGTATTTT
NA,TRBJ2-7,TRBV12-3/TRBV12-4,TRBD1,CASVGTGGNYEQYF,TGTGCCAGCGTCGGGACAGGAGGTAACTACGAGCAGTACTTC
NA,TRBJ2-1,TRBV4-2,NA,CASSQDATPDNEQFF,TGTGCCAGCAGCCAAGATGCGACCCCCGATAATGAGCAGTTCTTC
few,TRBJ2-1,TRBV5-1,NA,CASSLPGAYNEQFF,TGCGCCAGCAGCCTACCCGGGGCCTACAATGAGCAGTTCTTC
many,TRBJ2-1,TRBV24-1,NA,CATSLSFDSEQFF,TGTGCCACCAGTTTATCTTTCGACAGTGAGCAGTTCTTC
few,TRBJ2-3,TRBV12-3/TRBV12-4,TRBD2,CASSLGLATGITDTQYF,TGTGCCAGCAGTTTGGGACTAGCGACCGGGATCACAGATACGCAGTATTTT
few,TRBJ2-3,TRBV7-3,TRBD1,CASSPKGASTDTQYF,TGTGCCAGCAGCCCTAAGGGGGCTAGCACAGATACGCAGTATTTT
NA,TRBJ2-1,TRBV2,TRBD2,CASSMPGLDNEQFF,TGTGCCAGCAGTATGCCGGGACTAGACAATGAGCAGTTCTTC
many,TRBJ1-1,TRBV12-3/TRBV12-4,NA,CASSFESEEAFF,TGTGCCAGCAGTTTTGAGTCTGAGGAAGCTTTCTTT
NA,TRBJ2-2,TRBV7-8,NA,CASSLGAPNTGELFF,TGTGCCAGCAGCTTGGGGGCCCCGAACACCGGGGAGCTGTTTTTT
NA,TRBJ2-4,TRBV9,NA,CASSENTLAKNIQYF,TGTGCCAGCAGCGAGAACACATTAGCCAAAAACATTCAGTACTTC
NA,TRBJ1-3,TRBV7-3,TRBD1,CASSEGQGDYTIYF,TGTGCCAGCAGCGAGGGACAGGGGGATTACACCATATATTTT